The subject of this entry is one TCR beta chain. This record comes from a study of cytomegalovirus exposure and HLA in healthy donors. With 60 Vbeta and 13 Jbeta primers, the PCR was carried out. Using immunoSEQ multiplex PCR, the repertoire was profiled, and TCRdb retains in-frame clones only, with some absent. The data hold roughly 190,000 clones, with 77% observed a single time. The CDR3 is 14 residues long. V lost 4 bases to trimming and J lost 6 bases, with 19 bases between them. Germline V gives CDR1 GTSNPN, CDR2 SVGIG (reference sequence). The sequence was obtained from a woman under 40 in good health and CMV-seropositive. This rearrangement joins TRBV30 to TRBJ2-7; possible D gene TRBD1, 6 bases. The sample was PBMCs. The CDR3 spells CAWKRGPGESEQYF. CDR3 DNA sequence: TGTGCCTGGAAGAGAGGTCCAGGGGAAAGCGAGCAGTACTTC.